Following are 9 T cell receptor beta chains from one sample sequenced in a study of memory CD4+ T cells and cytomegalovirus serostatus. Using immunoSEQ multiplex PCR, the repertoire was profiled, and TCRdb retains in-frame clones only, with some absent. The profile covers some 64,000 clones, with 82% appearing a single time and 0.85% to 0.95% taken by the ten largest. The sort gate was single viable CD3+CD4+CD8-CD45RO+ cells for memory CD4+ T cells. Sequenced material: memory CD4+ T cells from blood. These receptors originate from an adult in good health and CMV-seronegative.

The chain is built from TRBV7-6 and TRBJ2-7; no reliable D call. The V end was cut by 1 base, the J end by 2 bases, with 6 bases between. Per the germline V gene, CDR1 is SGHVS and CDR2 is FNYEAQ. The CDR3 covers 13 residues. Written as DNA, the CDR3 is TGTGCCAGCAGCTTAGGTGAAGCCTACGAGCAGTACTTC. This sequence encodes CASSLGEAYEQYF.

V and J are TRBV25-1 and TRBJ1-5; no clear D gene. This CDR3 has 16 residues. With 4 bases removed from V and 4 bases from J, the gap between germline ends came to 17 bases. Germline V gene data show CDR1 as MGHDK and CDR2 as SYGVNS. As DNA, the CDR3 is TGTGCCAGCAGTGGGCCGGGCGCCGGTACTAATCAGCCCCAGCATTTT. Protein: CASSGPGAGTNQPQHF.

The CDR3 sequence: CASSWGGQQNTGELFF. CDR3 sequence (DNA): TGCGCCAGCAGCTGGGGGGGACAGCAGAACACCGGGGAGCTGTTTTTT. V usage is TRBV5-1 and J usage is TRBJ2-2; D is tentatively TRBD1 or TRBD2 (7 bases each). V was trimmed by 3 bases and J by 1 base, leaving 13 bases between them. The CDR3 covers 16 residues. Germline CDR1 SGHRS, CDR2 YFSETQ.

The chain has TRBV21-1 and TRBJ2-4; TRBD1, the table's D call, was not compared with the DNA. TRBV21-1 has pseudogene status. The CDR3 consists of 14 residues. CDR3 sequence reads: CASADSPAENIQYF. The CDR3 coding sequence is TGTGCCAGTGCGGACAGCCCGGCGGAAAACATTCAGTACTTC.

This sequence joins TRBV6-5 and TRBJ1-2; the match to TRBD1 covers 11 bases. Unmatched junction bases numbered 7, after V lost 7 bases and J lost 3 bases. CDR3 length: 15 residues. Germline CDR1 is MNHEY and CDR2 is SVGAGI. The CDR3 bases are TGTGCCAGCATCCCCGGGACAGGGGGGGACTATGGCTACACCTTC. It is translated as CASIPGTGGDYGYTF.

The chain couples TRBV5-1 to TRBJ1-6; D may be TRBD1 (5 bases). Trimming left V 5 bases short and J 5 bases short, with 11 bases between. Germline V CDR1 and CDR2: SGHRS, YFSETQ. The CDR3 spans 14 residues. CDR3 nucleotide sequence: TGCGCCAGCAGAGAATGGACAAATAATTCACCCCTCCACTTT. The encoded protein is CASREWTNNSPLHF. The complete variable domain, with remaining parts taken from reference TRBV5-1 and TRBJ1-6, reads KAGVTQTPRYLIKTRGQQVTLSCSPISGHRSVSWYQQTPGQGLQFLFEYFSETQRNKGNFPGRFSGRQFSNSRSEMNVSTLELGDSALYLCASREWTNNSPLHFGNGTRLTVT.

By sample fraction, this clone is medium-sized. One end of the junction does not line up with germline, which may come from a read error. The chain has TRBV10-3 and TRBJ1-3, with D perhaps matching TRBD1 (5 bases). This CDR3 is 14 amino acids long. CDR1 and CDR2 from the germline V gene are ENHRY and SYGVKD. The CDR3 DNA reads TGTGCCATCAGTGAGTCGGGACGGCCCGGGGGAAACAATTTT. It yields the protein CAISESGRPGGNNF.

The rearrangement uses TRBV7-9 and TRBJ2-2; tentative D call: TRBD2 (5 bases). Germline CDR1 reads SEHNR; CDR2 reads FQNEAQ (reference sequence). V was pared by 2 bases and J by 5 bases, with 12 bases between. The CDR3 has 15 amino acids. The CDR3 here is CASSLFPRGTGELFF. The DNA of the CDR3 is TGTGCCAGCAGCTTATTCCCCCGCGGGACCGGGGAGCTGTTTTTT.

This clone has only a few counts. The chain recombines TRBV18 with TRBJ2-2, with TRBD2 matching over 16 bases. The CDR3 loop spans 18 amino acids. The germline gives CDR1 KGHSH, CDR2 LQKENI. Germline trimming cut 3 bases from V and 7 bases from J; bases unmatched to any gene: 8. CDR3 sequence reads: CASSPLGTSGRAVGELFF. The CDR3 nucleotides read TGTGCCAGCTCACCGCTAGGGACTAGCGGGAGGGCCGTCGGGGAGCTGTTTTTT.